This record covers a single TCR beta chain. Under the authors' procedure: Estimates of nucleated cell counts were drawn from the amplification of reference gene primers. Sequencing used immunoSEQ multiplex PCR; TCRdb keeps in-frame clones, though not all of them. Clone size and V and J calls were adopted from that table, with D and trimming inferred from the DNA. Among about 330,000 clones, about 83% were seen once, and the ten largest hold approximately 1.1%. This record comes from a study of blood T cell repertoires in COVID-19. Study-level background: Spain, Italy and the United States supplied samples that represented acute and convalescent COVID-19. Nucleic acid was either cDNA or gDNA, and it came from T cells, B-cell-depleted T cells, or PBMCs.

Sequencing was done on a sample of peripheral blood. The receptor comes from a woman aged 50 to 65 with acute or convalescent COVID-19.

The CDR3 reads CASSRWTGGRTDTQYF. DNA of the CDR3: TGTGCCAGCTCCCGCTGGACAGGGGGAAGAACAGATACGCAGTATTTT. This chain uses TRBV18 with TRBJ2-3; 10 bases are a match to TRBD1. CDR3 size: 16 residues. The trim removed 6 bases at V and 3 bases at J, leaving 9 bases unmatched. Germline loops: CDR1 KGHSH, CDR2 LQKENI.